These T cell receptor beta chains were read from a single sample in a study of immune heterogeneity within non-small cell lung tumors. TCRdb redid the calling of the multiplex PCR reads with MiXCR, one entry per CDR3 protein. This table has about 22,000 distinct CDR3 sequences, around 28% appearing once. The sequenced material came from lung tumor tissue. The receptors were sampled from a man between 35 and 55 years old with non-small cell lung cancer. CDR3s include the opening cysteine and the closing phenylalanine or tryptophan. The order of the fields is clone size, J gene, V gene, D gene, CDR3 protein, CDR3 DNA. A D gene is named only where the DNA matches it firmly. Clone size is not always given. Where it is, it says once, few, many or a class for expanded clones.

>medium-sized|TRBJ2-1|TRBV10-1|NA
CASSCPVSYNEQFF
TGCGCCAGCAGTTGTCCTGTCTCCTACAATGAGCAGTTCTTC
>few|TRBJ2-1|TRBV18|TRBD1
CASSLGQYNEQFF
TGTGCCAGCTCACTGGGACAGTACAATGAGCAGTTCTTC
>NA|TRBJ2-1|TRBV20-1|TRBD2
CSARGLAGAHNEQFF
TGCAGTGCTAGAGGACTAGCGGGAGCCCACAATGAGCAGTTCTTC
>NA|TRBJ1-1|TRBV30|TRBD1
CAWSTTAQGRGTQAFF
TGTGCCTGGAGTACCACAGCACAGGGGCGAGGGACTCAAGCTTTCTTT
>few|TRBJ1-2|TRBV29-1|NA
CSVATGTLWGYTF
TGCAGCGTGGCTACTGGCACCCTCTGGGGCTACACCTTC
>NA|TRBJ1-6|TRBV30|NA
CAYLAGDPYNSPLHF
TGTGCCTACCTGGCCGGGGACCCCTATAATTCACCCCTCCACTTT
>medium-sized|TRBJ2-7|TRBV12-3/TRBV12-4|TRBD2
CASSSLAGGGYEQYF
TGTGCCAGCAGTTCACTAGCGGGAGGGGGGTACGAGCAGTACTTC
>many|TRBJ2-6|TRBV12-3/TRBV12-4|TRBD1
CASSPRQGTSGANVLTF
TGTGCCAGCAGTCCGAGACAGGGTACCTCTGGGGCCAACGTCCTGACTTTC
>medium-sized|TRBJ1-5|TRBV28|TRBD1
CATRDSAMGNQPQHF
TGTGCCACCAGGGACAGCGCGATGGGTAATCAGCCCCAGCATTTT
>medium-sized|TRBJ2-7|TRBV7-8|TRBD2
CASCRRLATGEEQYF
TGTGCCAGCTGCAGAAGACTAGCAACGGGTGAGGAGCAGTACTTC
>NA|TRBJ1-1|TRBV19|NA
CASSILGSNTEAFF
TGTGCCAGTAGTATTCTGGGGTCCAACACTGAAGCTTTCTTT
>few|TRBJ2-2|TRBV5-4|NA
CASSLVGTTGELFF
TGTGCCAGCAGCTTGGTGGGGACTACCGGGGAGCTGTTTTTT
>NA|TRBJ2-4|TRBV11-3|TRBD2
CDSSSSLAGKNIQYF
TGTGACAGCAGCTCCTCACTAGCGGGGAAAAACATTCAGTACTTC
>many|TRBJ2-7|TRBV7-3|NA
CASSLTGSGPGYEQYF
TGTGCCAGCAGCTTAACGGGGTCGGGCCCTGGATACGAGCAGTACTTC
>NA|TRBJ2-1|TRBV12-3/TRBV12-4|NA
CASSSDSVNEQFF
TGTGCCAGCAGTTCCGACAGTGTCAATGAGCAGTTCTTC
>few|TRBJ2-2|TRBV9|NA
CASSGQVGLHGGELFF
TGTGCCAGCAGTGGCCAGGTTGGGCTCCACGGCGGGGAGCTGTTTTTT
>NA|TRBJ2-7|TRBV11-3|TRBD2
CASSLAGTSGRRNEQYF
TGTGCCAGCAGCTTAGCCGGGACTAGCGGGAGGAGAAACGAGCAGTACTTC
>NA|TRBJ2-1|TRBV5-1|TRBD1
CATRPGQGNEQFF
TGCGCCACCAGGCCGGGACAGGGGAATGAGCAGTTCTTC
>few|TRBJ2-1|TRBV6-1|TRBD2
CASSELAGGSHEQFF
TGTGCCAGCAGTGAATTGGCGGGAGGGAGCCATGAGCAGTTCTTC
>many|TRBJ1-4|TRBV30|TRBD1
CASAPTGRGGGEKLFF
TGTGCCTCCGCACCGACAGGGAGAGGCGGAGGTGAAAAACTGTTTTTT
>NA|TRBJ1-2|TRBV5-1|TRBD1
CASRVGTANYGYTF
TGCGCCAGCAGGGTCGGGACAGCTAACTATGGCTACACCTTC
>NA|TRBJ1-1|TRBV7-9|NA
CASSLALRGGGLNTEAFF
TGTGCCAGCAGCTTAGCGCTCAGGGGCGGGGGGCTAAACACTGAAGCTTTCTTT
>many|TRBJ2-1|TRBV18|NA
CASSPGQLNEQFF
TGTGCCAGCTCACCCGGCCAGTTAAATGAGCAGTTCTTC
>NA|TRBJ2-2|TRBV9|NA
CASSVSSESTGELFF
TGTGCCAGCAGCGTATCCAGCGAAAGCACCGGGGAGCTGTTTTTT
>NA|TRBJ1-1|TRBV6-2/TRBV6-3|NA
CASSYREANTEAFF
TGTGCCAGCAGTTACCGGGAGGCCAACACTGAAGCTTTCTTT
>few|TRBJ2-5|TRBV29-1|NA
CSVGVWETQYF
TGCAGCGTTGGGGTCTGGGAGACCCAGTACTTC
>few|TRBJ1-6|TRBV20-1|TRBD1
CSARAGTANSPLHF
TGCAGTGCTAGAGCCGGGACAGCTAATTCACCCCTCCACTTT
>many|TRBJ1-3|TRBV6-1|NA
CASTQGGRGGPGNTIYF
TGTGCCAGCACCCAGGGCGGGAGGGGCGGACCTGGAAACACCATATATTTT
>many|TRBJ2-2|TRBV18|TRBD1
CASSPRQGAATGELFF
TGTGCCAGCTCACCCAGACAGGGGGCGGCCACCGGGGAGCTGTTTTTT
>many|TRBJ2-7|TRBV30|TRBD1
CAWYRGPGEQYF
TGTGCCTGGTACAGGGGGCCGGGGGAGCAGTACTTC
>many|TRBJ1-4|TRBV4-1|TRBD1
CASSAPLFLNGQGATNEKLFF
TGCGCCAGCAGCGCGCCCCTGTTCTTGAATGGACAGGGTGCAACTAATGAAAAACTGTTTTTT
>NA|TRBJ2-7|TRBV12-3/TRBV12-4|NA
CASSFVKPGVEQYF
TGTGCCAGCAGTTTCGTCAAACCTGGCGTCGAGCAGTACTTC
>NA|TRBJ1-6|TRBV9|NA
CASSVVMGGKNSPLHF
TGTGCCAGCAGCGTAGTGATGGGGGGCAAGAATTCACCCCTCCACTTT
>few|TRBJ2-7|TRBV6-1|TRBD1
CASSRTGGSYEQYF
TGTGCCAGCAGCCGGACAGGGGGGTCCTACGAGCAGTACTTC
>few|TRBJ1-2|TRBV20-1|TRBD1
CSARTDRGDNYGYTF
TGCAGTGCTCGCACCGACAGGGGCGATAACTATGGCTACACCTTC
>NA|TRBJ2-4|TRBV27|NA
CASGLGSGPRGLAKNIQYF
TGTGCCAGCGGTTTAGGGTCTGGTCCTAGAGGACTAGCCAAAAACATTCAGTACTTC
>once|TRBJ1-4|TRBV20-1|NA
CSAQLGASEKLFF
TGCAGTGCTCAGCTGGGGGCGAGTGAAAAACTGTTTTTT
>NA|TRBJ2-3|TRBV29-1|NA
CSVVTGIRGDTQYF
TGCAGCGTCGTAACAGGGATTCGGGGGGATACGCAGTATTTT
>many|TRBJ2-1|TRBV15|NA
CATSKEGGNEQFF
TGTGCCACCAGCAAGGAAGGGGGCAATGAGCAGTTCTTC
>NA|TRBJ2-7|TRBV7-9|TRBD1
CASSRGQAAPYEQYF
TGTGCCAGCAGCAGGGGACAGGCTGCTCCCTACGAGCAGTACTTC
>many|TRBJ2-7|TRBV11-2|TRBD2
CASSLDGTSKYF
TGTGCCAGCAGCTTAGATGGGACTAGCAAGTACTTC
>many|TRBJ1-2|TRBV28|NA
CASSTGGGIYGYTF
TGTGCCAGCAGCACAGGAGGGGGGATCTATGGCTACACCTTC
>NA|TRBJ1-1|TRBV19|NA
CASKGENTEAFF
TGTGCCAGTAAAGGGGAGAACACTGAAGCTTTCTTT
>NA|TRBJ1-2|TRBV20-1|NA
CSARAMRVSGGYTF
TGCAGTGCTAGAGCCATGCGCGTTTCTGGTGGCTACACCTTC
>few|TRBJ2-7|TRBV3-1|TRBD2
CASSTTSESSYEQYF
TGTGCCAGCAGCACGACTAGCGAAAGCTCCTACGAGCAGTACTTC
>few|TRBJ2-3|TRBV20-1|NA
CSARPIGDTQYF
TGCAGTGCTAGGCCGATAGGCGATACGCAGTATTTT